This T cell receptor beta chain was recorded in a study of response to subunit inactivated influenza vaccine. General observations from the study: The authors proposed limited new T cell recruitment per seasonal influenza vaccination.

Details on this clonotype: Its antigen is not identified.

Using its own MiXCR run on the RT-PCR reads, TCRdb lists one record per CDR3 protein. The data show 450,000 to 550,000 distinct CDR3 sequences, about 25% seen once. Germline V lookup: CDR1 MNHEY, CDR2 SVGEGT. The length of the CDR3 is 15 residues. V was clipped by 0 bases and J by 9 bases; unmatched bases: 8. The sequencing used CD4+ T cells sorted from PBMCs, collected around 5 days after vaccination. The TCR comes from a man aged 50-59 years who received an inactivated influenza vaccine. The V gene is TRBV6-2 or TRBV6-3, the J gene TRBJ1-5; 7 nucleotides match TRBD1. CDR3 DNA sequence: TGTGCCAGCAGTTACTCGTTTACAGGGGAGGGGCCCCAGCATTTT. Translated: CASSYSFTGEGPQHF.